This TCR beta chain was observed in a study of OX40 agonist ivuxolimab in advanced cancers. Study in general: Patients received intravenous ivuxolimab every 2 weeks at 0.01 to 10 mg/kg.

The study's findings and limits: More expanded clones were found, on average, in CD8+ than in CD4+ T cells.

This clone was counted once. The target antigen is unknown. Germline assignment: CDR1 SEHNR and CDR2 FQNEAQ (reference sequence). Unmatched junction bases numbered 10, after V lost 0 bases and J lost 0 bases. The CDR3 runs 19 residues. TCRdb's copy holds only in-frame clones and misses some; the assay was immunoSEQ multiplex PCR. Of about 50,000 clones listed, about nine tenths were seen once; the top ten hold 6.9%. The V call is TRBV7-9, the J call TRBJ2-4, with 8 bases matching TRBD1. Here the sequenced sample was CD4+ or CD8+ T cells sorted from blood, taken in a trial of the OX40 agonist ivuxolimab. The clonotype comes from an adult with an advanced solid tumor such as melanoma, head and neck, liver or kidney cancer. CDR3 DNA: TGTGCCAGCAGCTTAGCGGCAGGGGGCCCTTTATTAGCCAAAAACATTCAGTACTTC. Its translation: CASSLAAGGPLLAKNIQYF. Full variable domain (outside the CDR3, taken from reference TRBV7-9 and TRBJ2-4): DTGVSQNPRHKITKRGQNVTFRCDPISEHNRLYWYRQTLGQGPEFLTYFQNEAQLEKSRLLSDRFSAERPKGSFSTLEIQRTEQGDSAMYLCASSLAAGGPLLAKNIQYFGAGTRLSVL.